This T cell receptor (beta chain) was profiled in a study of beta chain features in type 1 diabetes. Study background: The study examined about 100 million sorted cells across all samples.

Sequencing targeted expressed TCRB transcripts, as all isolated RNA had been reverse transcribed. This table comes from immunoSEQ multiplex PCR, and its TCRdb copy is limited to in-frame clones, with some not included. The sample yields around 190,000 clones, about 13% seen once. The ends were cut back, 5 bases at V and 4 bases at J, with 14 bases in the middle. Per the germline V gene, CDR1 is SGHTA and CDR2 is FQGTGA. This CDR3 region has 14 residues. This clone was picked up a small number of times. The genes are TRBV7-3 and TRBJ1-2, with no clear D. The sample taken for sequencing was central memory CD4+ T cells from blood. The sequence derives from a woman younger than 30 in good health. The CDR3 spells CASSVNGGSYGYTF. In nucleotides, the CDR3 is TGTGCCAGCAGCGTAAATGGCGGATCCTATGGCTACACCTTC.